This is a list of T cell receptor beta chains from one sample in a study of human thymus T cells. Assay: immunoSEQ multiplex PCR; the TCRdb copy retains only in-frame clones and omits some. The sample lists tens of thousands of clones; over 85% were seen once. The sequenced sample consisted of thymus tissue. The receptors come from a girl under three years old with a congenital heart defect but otherwise immunologically healthy. Both conserved end residues are part of each CDR3. D genes are given only for firm matches. Only some rows state a clone size, as once, few, many or a class for expanded clones.

clone_size: few; d_call: TRBD1; v_call: TRBV6-5; j_call: TRBJ1-2; cdr3_nt: TGTGCCAGCAGGGCCCAAGACAGGGGTCGTTATGGCTACACCTTC; cdr3_aa: CASRAQDRGRYGYTF
clone_size: .; d_call: .; v_call: TRBV11-2; j_call: TRBJ1-1; cdr3_nt: TGTGCCAGCAGCCCTGGACAATTCTTGAACACTGAAGCTTTCTTT; cdr3_aa: CASSPGQFLNTEAFF
clone_size: .; d_call: .; v_call: TRBV27; j_call: TRBJ2-5; cdr3_nt: TGTGCCAGCAAAAAAAAAGAACCTGGCGGGCTCCGGGGGACCCAGTACTTC; cdr3_aa: CASKKKEPGGLRGTQYF
clone_size: .; d_call: .; v_call: TRBV25-1; j_call: TRBJ1-4; cdr3_nt: TGTGCCAGCAGTGAATTCGGGCCAACTAATGAAAAACTGTTTTTT; cdr3_aa: CASSEFGPTNEKLFF
clone_size: .; d_call: TRBD2; v_call: TRBV7-2; j_call: TRBJ2-2; cdr3_nt: TGTGCCAGCAGCCTCGGGACTAGCGGGACCAACACCGGGGAGCTGTTTTTT; cdr3_aa: CASSLGTSGTNTGELFF
clone_size: .; d_call: .; v_call: TRBV7-9; j_call: TRBJ2-7; cdr3_nt: TGTGCCAGCAGCTTTAGTGCGACCTACGAGCAGTACTTC; cdr3_aa: CASSFSATYEQYF
clone_size: .; d_call: TRBD2; v_call: TRBV14; j_call: TRBJ2-1; cdr3_nt: TGTGCCAGCAGCCAAGGCCTAGCGGGGTTCAATGAGCAGTTCTTC; cdr3_aa: CASSQGLAGFNEQFF
clone_size: .; d_call: .; v_call: TRBV28; j_call: TRBJ2-3; cdr3_nt: TGTGCCAGCAGTTTACAGGAGCCCCGAATTTTCACAGATACGCAGTATTTT; cdr3_aa: CASSLQEPRIFTDTQYF
clone_size: .; d_call: TRBD2; v_call: TRBV29-1; j_call: TRBJ2-1; cdr3_nt: TGCAGCGTTGGAACTAGCGGGAGGCCCTCCTACAATGAGCAGTTCTTC; cdr3_aa: CSVGTSGRPSYNEQFF
clone_size: .; d_call: .; v_call: TRBV29-1; j_call: TRBJ1-4; cdr3_nt: TGCAGCGTTGAAGACCGCCGTCTACGGGGGGAGGGCGAAAAACTGTTTTTT; cdr3_aa: CSVEDRRLRGEGEKLFF
clone_size: .; d_call: TRBD1; v_call: TRBV4-1; j_call: TRBJ1-2; cdr3_nt: TGCGCCAGCAGCCAAGCCGGGACAGGGGACAACTATGGCTACACCTTC; cdr3_aa: CASSQAGTGDNYGYTF
clone_size: .; d_call: .; v_call: TRBV7-3; j_call: TRBJ2-2; cdr3_nt: TGTGCCAGCAGCTTAATGTCCCCCCTTGGCAGACGTGGGGACACCGGGGAGCTGTTTTTT; cdr3_aa: CASSLMSPLGRRGDTGELFF
clone_size: .; d_call: .; v_call: TRBV6-5; j_call: TRBJ2-1; cdr3_nt: TGTGCCAGCAGCCCCCTTGCGGGTGGTTACAATGAGCAGTTCTTC; cdr3_aa: CASSPLAGGYNEQFF
clone_size: .; d_call: .; v_call: TRBV4-2; j_call: TRBJ1-2; cdr3_nt: TGTGCCAGCAGTCCTAGACCCGGTCGCTATGGCTACACCTTC; cdr3_aa: CASSPRPGRYGYTF
clone_size: .; d_call: .; v_call: TRBV2; j_call: TRBJ2-3; cdr3_nt: TGTGCCAGCAGCCGCGGGACTTCGGGAGGCACAGATACGCAGTATTTT; cdr3_aa: CASSRGTSGGTDTQYF
clone_size: .; d_call: TRBD1; v_call: TRBV19; j_call: TRBJ2-1; cdr3_nt: TGTGCCAGTAGTCCCGACAGGGGACTCTACAATGAGCAGTTCTTC; cdr3_aa: CASSPDRGLYNEQFF
clone_size: .; d_call: .; v_call: TRBV28; j_call: TRBJ1-5; cdr3_nt: TGTGCCAGCAGTGACGGGACTCCCCAGCATTTT; cdr3_aa: CASSDGTPQHF
clone_size: few; d_call: .; v_call: TRBV18; j_call: TRBJ2-5; cdr3_nt: TGTGCCAGCTCACAAGAGCAGACCCAGTACTTC; cdr3_aa: CASSQEQTQYF
clone_size: .; d_call: .; v_call: TRBV29-1; j_call: TRBJ1-5; cdr3_nt: TGCAGCGTTCCCGGAGGCTCGAATCAGCCCCAGCATTTT; cdr3_aa: CSVPGGSNQPQHF
clone_size: .; d_call: .; v_call: TRBV19; j_call: TRBJ2-5; cdr3_nt: TGTGCCAGTAGTATTCAGGACAGCCAAGAGACCCAGTACTTC; cdr3_aa: CASSIQDSQETQYF
clone_size: .; d_call: .; v_call: TRBV6-5; j_call: TRBJ2-7; cdr3_nt: TGTGCCAGCAGTTACGGGCAGGGGACGGTCGAGCAGTACTTC; cdr3_aa: CASSYGQGTVEQYF
clone_size: .; d_call: TRBD1; v_call: TRBV5-6; j_call: TRBJ2-1; cdr3_nt: TGTGCCAGCACCAAATGCCCGACAGGGGATACGGGGGTCTACAATGAGCAGTTCTTC; cdr3_aa: CASTKCPTGDTGVYNEQFF
clone_size: .; d_call: .; v_call: TRBV27; j_call: TRBJ1-5; cdr3_nt: TGTGCCAGCAGTTTAAGGTCGTCGGCCGATAGCAATCAGCCCCAGCATTTT; cdr3_aa: CASSLRSSADSNQPQHF
clone_size: once; d_call: .; v_call: TRBV7-9; j_call: TRBJ2-1; cdr3_nt: TGTGCCAGCAGCTTAGACAATGAGCAGTTCTTC; cdr3_aa: CASSLDNEQFF
clone_size: .; d_call: TRBD2; v_call: TRBV7-9; j_call: TRBJ2-7; cdr3_nt: TGTGCCAGCAGCACACCGGGACTAGCGCCCCGGCAGTACTTC; cdr3_aa: CASSTPGLAPRQYF
clone_size: .; d_call: .; v_call: TRBV6-5; j_call: TRBJ2-2; cdr3_nt: TGTGCCTCGGGGCGGTCCTTGAACACCGGGGAGCTGTTTTTT; cdr3_aa: CASGRSLNTGELFF
clone_size: .; d_call: .; v_call: TRBV5-4; j_call: TRBJ2-1; cdr3_nt: TGTGCCAGCAGCTTGGTTGCGGCGGGACCCGCGGTCAATGAGCAGTTCTTC; cdr3_aa: CASSLVAAGPAVNEQFF
clone_size: .; d_call: .; v_call: TRBV21-1; j_call: TRBJ2-7; cdr3_nt: TGTGCCAGCACCGTGAGGACAGCGTCCCCCCAGAGCTCCTACGAGCAGTACTTC; cdr3_aa: CASTVRTASPQSSYEQYF
clone_size: .; d_call: TRBD1; v_call: TRBV18; j_call: TRBJ1-4; cdr3_nt: TGTGCCAGCTCACCGTCGGACAGGTTATTAGGGCGTGAAAAACTGTTTTTT; cdr3_aa: CASSPSDRLLGREKLFF
clone_size: .; d_call: TRBD2; v_call: TRBV11-2; j_call: TRBJ2-7; cdr3_nt: TGTGCCAGCGATTGGGCCGCAGCGGGAGCTCGGGAGCAGTACTTC; cdr3_aa: CASDWAAAGAREQYF
clone_size: once; d_call: .; v_call: TRBV20-1; j_call: TRBJ2-5; cdr3_nt: TGCAGTGCCACACAAGAGACCCAGTACTTC; cdr3_aa: CSATQETQYF
clone_size: .; d_call: .; v_call: TRBV11-3; j_call: TRBJ2-3; cdr3_nt: TGTGCCAGCGGGGACACAGATACGCAGTATTTT; cdr3_aa: CASGDTDTQYF
clone_size: .; d_call: .; v_call: TRBV18; j_call: TRBJ2-7; cdr3_nt: TGTGCCAGCTCACCACGACAGGACGTCTCCTACGAGCAGTACTTC; cdr3_aa: CASSPRQDVSYEQYF
clone_size: .; d_call: .; v_call: TRBV19; j_call: TRBJ2-7; cdr3_nt: TGTGCCAGTAGTATGTCACAGGGCTACGAGCAGTACTTC; cdr3_aa: CASSMSQGYEQYF
clone_size: .; d_call: TRBD1; v_call: TRBV10-3; j_call: TRBJ2-1; cdr3_nt: TGTGCCATCAGTGAGTCTGGGGGTGGACAGGGCTACAATGAGCAGTTCTTC; cdr3_aa: CAISESGGGQGYNEQFF
clone_size: .; d_call: .; v_call: TRBV5-1; j_call: TRBJ2-7; cdr3_nt: TGCGCCAGCAGCCCCCCTCCGAGTGCGAGGGACTCCTACGAGCAGTACTTC; cdr3_aa: CASSPPPSARDSYEQYF
clone_size: .; d_call: TRBD2; v_call: TRBV4-1; j_call: TRBJ2-5; cdr3_nt: TGCGCCAGCAGCCAAGATTCCCTTTTAGCGGGAGGGCGTAAGACCCAGTACTTC; cdr3_aa: CASSQDSLLAGGRKTQYF
clone_size: .; d_call: .; v_call: TRBV27; j_call: TRBJ1-1; cdr3_nt: TGTGCCAGCAGTTTACTTACATCTACCAAGAACACTGAAGCTTTCTTT; cdr3_aa: CASSLLTSTKNTEAFF
clone_size: .; d_call: .; v_call: TRBV5-1; j_call: TRBJ1-1; cdr3_nt: TGCGCCAGCAGCTTGGCGGCGGATGGTGAAGCTTTCTTT; cdr3_aa: CASSLAADGEAFF
clone_size: .; d_call: TRBD1; v_call: TRBV15; j_call: TRBJ1-1; cdr3_nt: TGTGCCACCAGCAGAGCCTCACAGGGGGACACTGAAGCTTTCTTT; cdr3_aa: CATSRASQGDTEAFF
clone_size: .; d_call: .; v_call: TRBV28; j_call: TRBJ1-5; cdr3_nt: TGTGCCAGCAGTTTGGCCAGGGGCAGCAATCAGCCCCAGCATTTT; cdr3_aa: CASSLARGSNQPQHF
clone_size: .; d_call: TRBD2; v_call: TRBV11-2; j_call: TRBJ2-1; cdr3_nt: TGTGCCAGCAGCATAAACTACGGGACTAGTTCTTATGAGCAGTTCTTC; cdr3_aa: CASSINYGTSSYEQFF
clone_size: .; d_call: TRBD1; v_call: TRBV6-6; j_call: TRBJ1-2; cdr3_nt: TGTGCCAGCAGTTGGGACGACAGGGGGCTCTATGGCTACACCTTC; cdr3_aa: CASSWDDRGLYGYTF
clone_size: .; d_call: .; v_call: TRBV23-1; j_call: TRBJ2-7; cdr3_nt: TGCGCCAGCAGTCAATCGGAGGTCGGGCAACGCGAGCAGTACTTC; cdr3_aa: CASSQSEVGQREQYF
clone_size: .; d_call: TRBD1; v_call: TRBV11-2; j_call: TRBJ1-2; cdr3_nt: TGTGCCAGCAGCTTAGTGGTCAGGGGGACCTCCTATGGCTACACCTTC; cdr3_aa: CASSLVVRGTSYGYTF
clone_size: .; d_call: .; v_call: TRBV4-1; j_call: TRBJ2-1; cdr3_nt: TGCGCCAGCAGCCCCATTTACGGACGGAACAATGAGCAGTTCTTC; cdr3_aa: CASSPIYGRNNEQFF
clone_size: .; d_call: TRBD2; v_call: TRBV19; j_call: TRBJ2-3; cdr3_nt: TGTGCCAGTAGTATAACTCGGGGGGGCACAGATACGCAGTATTTT; cdr3_aa: CASSITRGGTDTQYF
clone_size: .; d_call: .; v_call: TRBV5-5; j_call: TRBJ2-2; cdr3_nt: TGTGCCAGCAGCTTGGGAGGGGGACACCACCCGGCCGGGGAGCTGTTTTTT; cdr3_aa: CASSLGGGHHPAGELFF
clone_size: .; d_call: .; v_call: TRBV5-1; j_call: TRBJ1-3; cdr3_nt: TGCGCCAGCAGCTTGGAGGGGGGCCCAGGCAGCACTGGAAACACCATATATTTT; cdr3_aa: CASSLEGGPGSTGNTIYF
clone_size: .; d_call: .; v_call: TRBV4-3; j_call: TRBJ1-2; cdr3_nt: TGCGCCAGCAGTCACCTTTTGGACCGGGGCTACACCTTC; cdr3_aa: CASSHLLDRGYTF